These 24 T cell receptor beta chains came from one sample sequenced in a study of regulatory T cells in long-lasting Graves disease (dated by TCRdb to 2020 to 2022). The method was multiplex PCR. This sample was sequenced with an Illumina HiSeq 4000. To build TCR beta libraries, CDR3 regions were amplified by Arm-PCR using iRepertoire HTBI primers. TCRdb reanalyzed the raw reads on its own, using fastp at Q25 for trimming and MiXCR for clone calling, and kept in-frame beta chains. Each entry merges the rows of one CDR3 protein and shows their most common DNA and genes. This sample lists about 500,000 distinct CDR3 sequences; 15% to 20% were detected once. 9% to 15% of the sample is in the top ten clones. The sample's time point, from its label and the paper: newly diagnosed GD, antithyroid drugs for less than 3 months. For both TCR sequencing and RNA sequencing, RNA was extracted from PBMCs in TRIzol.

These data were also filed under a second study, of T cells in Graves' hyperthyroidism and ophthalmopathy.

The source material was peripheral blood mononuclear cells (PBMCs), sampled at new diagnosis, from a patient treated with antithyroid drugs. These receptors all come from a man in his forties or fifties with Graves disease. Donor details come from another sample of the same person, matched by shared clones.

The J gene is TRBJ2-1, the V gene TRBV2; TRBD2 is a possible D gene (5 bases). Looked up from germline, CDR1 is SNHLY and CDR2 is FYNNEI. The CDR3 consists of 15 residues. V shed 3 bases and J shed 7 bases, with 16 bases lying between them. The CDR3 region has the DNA TGTGCCAGCAGTGAGGGGAGAGGAGGTGGGAATGAGCAGTTCTTC. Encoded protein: CASSEGRGGGNEQFF.

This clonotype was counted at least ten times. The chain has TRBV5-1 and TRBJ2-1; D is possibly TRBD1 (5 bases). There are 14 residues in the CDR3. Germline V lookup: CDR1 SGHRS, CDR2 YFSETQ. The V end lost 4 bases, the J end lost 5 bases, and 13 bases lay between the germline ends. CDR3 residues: CASSLRVDDNEQFF. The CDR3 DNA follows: TGCGCCAGCAGCCTCAGGGTAGACGACAATGAGCAGTTCTTC.

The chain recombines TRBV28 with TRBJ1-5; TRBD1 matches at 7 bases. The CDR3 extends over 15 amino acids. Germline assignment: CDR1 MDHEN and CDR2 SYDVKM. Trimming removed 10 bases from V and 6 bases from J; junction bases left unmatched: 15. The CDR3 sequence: CATSQGGGRGQPQHF. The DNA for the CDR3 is TGTGCCACCTCTCAGGGGGGGGGCAGAGGTCAGCCCCAGCATTTT.

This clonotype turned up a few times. CDR3 amino acids: CASSDYGAGYGYTF. DNA for the CDR3: TGTGCCAGCAGTGATTATGGGGCGGGCTATGGCTACACCTTC. The chain is built from TRBV6-1 and TRBJ1-2; TRBD1 is a possible D gene (5 bases). CDR1 MNHNS and CDR2 SASEGT come from the germline V gene. The CDR3 is 14 amino acids. V was cut by 3 bases and J by 4 bases, with 12 bases left in between.

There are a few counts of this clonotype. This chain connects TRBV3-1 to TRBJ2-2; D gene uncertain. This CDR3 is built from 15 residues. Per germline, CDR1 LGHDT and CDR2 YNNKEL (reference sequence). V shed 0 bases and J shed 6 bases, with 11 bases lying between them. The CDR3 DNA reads TGTGCCAGCAGCCAAGATTCCGCTAGGGCCGGGGAGCTGTTTTTT. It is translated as CASSQDSARAGELFF. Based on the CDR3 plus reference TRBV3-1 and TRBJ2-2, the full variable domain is DTAVSQTPKYLVTQMGNDKSIKCEQNLGHDTMYWYKQDSKKFLKIMFSYNNKELIINETVPNRFSPKSPDKAHLNLHINSLELGDSAVYFCASSQDSARAGELFFGEGSRLTVL.

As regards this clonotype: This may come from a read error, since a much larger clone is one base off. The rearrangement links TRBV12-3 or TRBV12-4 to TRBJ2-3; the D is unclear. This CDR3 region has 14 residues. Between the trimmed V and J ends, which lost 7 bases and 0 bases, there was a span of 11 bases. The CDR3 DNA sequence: TGTGCCAGCACTAGGTTGGCAAGCACAGATACGCAGTATTTT. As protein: CASTRLASTDTQYF.

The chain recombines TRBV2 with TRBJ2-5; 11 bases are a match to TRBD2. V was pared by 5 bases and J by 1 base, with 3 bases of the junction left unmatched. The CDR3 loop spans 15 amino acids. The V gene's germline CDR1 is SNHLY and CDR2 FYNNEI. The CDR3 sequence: CASSPTSGSQETQYF. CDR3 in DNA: TGTGCCAGCAGTCCTACTAGCGGGAGCCAAGAGACCCAGTACTTC.

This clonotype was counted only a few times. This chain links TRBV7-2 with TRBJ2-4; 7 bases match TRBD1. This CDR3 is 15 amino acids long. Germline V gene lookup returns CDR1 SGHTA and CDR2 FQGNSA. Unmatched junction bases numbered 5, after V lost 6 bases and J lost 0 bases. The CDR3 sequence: CASRLGQLAKNIQYF. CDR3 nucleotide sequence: TGTGCCAGCAGACTGGGACAGTTAGCCAAAAACATTCAGTACTTC.

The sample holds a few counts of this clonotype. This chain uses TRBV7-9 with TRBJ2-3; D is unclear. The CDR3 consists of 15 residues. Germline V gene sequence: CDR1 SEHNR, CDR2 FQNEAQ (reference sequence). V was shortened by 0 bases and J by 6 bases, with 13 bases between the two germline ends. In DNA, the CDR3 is TGTGCCAGCAGCTTAGCCCCTGACGGGCGGGATACGCAGTATTTT. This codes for CASSLAPDGRDTQYF.

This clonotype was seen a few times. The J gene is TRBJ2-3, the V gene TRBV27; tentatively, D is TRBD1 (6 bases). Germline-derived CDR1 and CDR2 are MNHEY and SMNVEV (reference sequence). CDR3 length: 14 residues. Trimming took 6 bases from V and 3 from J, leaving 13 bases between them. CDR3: CASRILTGTDTQYF. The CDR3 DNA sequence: TGTGCCAGCAGGATATTAACAGGGACAGATACGCAGTATTTT.

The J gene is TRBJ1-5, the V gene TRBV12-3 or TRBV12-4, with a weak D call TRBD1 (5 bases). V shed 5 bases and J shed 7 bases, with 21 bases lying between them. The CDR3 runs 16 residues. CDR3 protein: CASSPTLGLREQPQHF. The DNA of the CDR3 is TGTGCCAGCAGTCCCACCTTGGGGCTTAGGGAACAGCCCCAGCATTTT.

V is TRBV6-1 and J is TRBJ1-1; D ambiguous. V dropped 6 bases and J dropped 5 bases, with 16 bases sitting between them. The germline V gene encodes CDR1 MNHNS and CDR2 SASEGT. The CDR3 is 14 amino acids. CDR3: CASSILTEGTEAFF. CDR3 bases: TGTGCCAGCAGCATACTAACCGAAGGGACTGAAGCTTTCTTT.

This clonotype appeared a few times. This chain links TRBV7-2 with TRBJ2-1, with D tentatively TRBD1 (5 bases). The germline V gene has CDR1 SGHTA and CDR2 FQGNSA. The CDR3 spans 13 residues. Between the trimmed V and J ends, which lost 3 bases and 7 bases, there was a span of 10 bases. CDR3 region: CASSLGQANEQFF. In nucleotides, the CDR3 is TGTGCCAGCAGCTTGGGGCAGGCAAATGAGCAGTTCTTC. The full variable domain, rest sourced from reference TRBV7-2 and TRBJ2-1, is GAGVSQSPSNKVTEKGKDVELRCDPISGHTALYWYRQSLGQGLEFLIYFQGNSAPDKSGLPSDRFSAERTGGSVSTLTIQRTQQEDSAVYLCASSLGQANEQFFGPGTRLTVL.

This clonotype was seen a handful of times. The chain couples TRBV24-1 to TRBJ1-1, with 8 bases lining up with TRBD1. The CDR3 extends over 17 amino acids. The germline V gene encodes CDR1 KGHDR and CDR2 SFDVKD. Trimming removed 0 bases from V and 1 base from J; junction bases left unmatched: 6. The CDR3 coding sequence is TGTGCCACCAGTGATTTGGACAGGGGCGAGGGGAACACTGAAGCTTTCTTT. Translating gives CATSDLDRGEGNTEAFF.

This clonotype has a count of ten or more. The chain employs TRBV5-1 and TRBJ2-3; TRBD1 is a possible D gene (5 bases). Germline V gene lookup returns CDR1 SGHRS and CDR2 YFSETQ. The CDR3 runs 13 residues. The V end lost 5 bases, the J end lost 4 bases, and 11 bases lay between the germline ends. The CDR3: CASSPQGADTQYF. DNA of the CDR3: TGCGCCAGCAGTCCCCAGGGCGCAGATACGCAGTATTTT.

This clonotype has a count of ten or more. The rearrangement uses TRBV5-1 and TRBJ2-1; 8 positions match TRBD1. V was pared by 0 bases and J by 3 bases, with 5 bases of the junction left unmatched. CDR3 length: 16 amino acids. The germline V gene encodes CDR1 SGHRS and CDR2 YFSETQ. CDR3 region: CASSLGQGAVYNEQFF. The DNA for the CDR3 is TGCGCCAGCAGCTTGGGGCAGGGGGCTGTCTACAATGAGCAGTTCTTC.

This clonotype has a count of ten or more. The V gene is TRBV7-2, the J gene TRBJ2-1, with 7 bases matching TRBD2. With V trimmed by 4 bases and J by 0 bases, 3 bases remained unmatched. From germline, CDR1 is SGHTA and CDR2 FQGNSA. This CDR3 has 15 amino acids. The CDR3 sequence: CASSYGLVSYNEQFF. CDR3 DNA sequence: TGTGCCAGCAGCTATGGACTAGTCTCCTACAATGAGCAGTTCTTC.

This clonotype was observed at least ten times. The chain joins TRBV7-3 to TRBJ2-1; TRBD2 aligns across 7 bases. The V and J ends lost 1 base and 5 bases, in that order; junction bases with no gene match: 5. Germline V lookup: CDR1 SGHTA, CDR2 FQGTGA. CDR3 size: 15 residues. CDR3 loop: CASSLKASGDNEQFF. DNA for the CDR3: TGTGCCAGCAGCTTAAAGGCTAGCGGAGACAATGAGCAGTTCTTC.

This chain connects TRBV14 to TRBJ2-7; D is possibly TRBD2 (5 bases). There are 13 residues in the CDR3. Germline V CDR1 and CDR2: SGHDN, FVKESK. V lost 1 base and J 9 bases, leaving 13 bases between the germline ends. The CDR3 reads CASSQGQRAPQYF. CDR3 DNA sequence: TGTGCCAGCAGCCAAGGTCAGAGGGCCCCGCAGTACTTC. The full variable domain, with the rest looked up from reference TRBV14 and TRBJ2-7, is EAGVTQFPSHSVIEKGQTVTLRCDPISGHDNLYWYRRVMGKEIKFLLHFVKESKQDESGMPNNRFLAERTGGTYSTLKVQPAELEDSGVYFCASSQGQRAPQYFGPGTRLTVT.

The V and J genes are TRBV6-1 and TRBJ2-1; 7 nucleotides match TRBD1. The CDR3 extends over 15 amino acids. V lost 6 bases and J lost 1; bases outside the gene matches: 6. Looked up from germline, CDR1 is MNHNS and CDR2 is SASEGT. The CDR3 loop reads CASRTDRVSYNEQFF. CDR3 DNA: TGTGCCAGCAGGACTGACAGGGTATCCTACAATGAGCAGTTCTTC.

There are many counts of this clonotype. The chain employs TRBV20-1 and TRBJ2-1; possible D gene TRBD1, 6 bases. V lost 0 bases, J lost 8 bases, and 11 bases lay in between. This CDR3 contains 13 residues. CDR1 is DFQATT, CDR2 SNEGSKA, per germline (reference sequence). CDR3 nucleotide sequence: TGCAGTGCTAGAGATATCAGGGGCGATGAGCAGTTCTTC. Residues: CSARDIRGDEQFF.

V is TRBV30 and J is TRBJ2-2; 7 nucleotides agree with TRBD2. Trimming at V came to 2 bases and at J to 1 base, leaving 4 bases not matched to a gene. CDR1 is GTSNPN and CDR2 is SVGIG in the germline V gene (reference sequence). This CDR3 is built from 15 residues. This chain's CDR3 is CAWSSWGGNTGELFF. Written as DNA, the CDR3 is TGTGCCTGGAGTAGCTGGGGGGGGAACACCGGGGAGCTGTTTTTT.

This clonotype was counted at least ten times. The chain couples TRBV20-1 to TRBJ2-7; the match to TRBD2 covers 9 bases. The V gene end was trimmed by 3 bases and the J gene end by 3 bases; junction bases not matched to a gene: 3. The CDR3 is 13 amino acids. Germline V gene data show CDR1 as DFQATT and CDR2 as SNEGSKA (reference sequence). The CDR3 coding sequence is TGCAGTGCTAGGGCTAGCGGGATCTACGAGCAGTACTTC. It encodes CSARASGIYEQYF.

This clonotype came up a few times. In DNA, the CDR3 is TGTGCCACCTTGGGTAAAGAAAACACCGGGGAGCTGTTTTTT. It codes for CATLGKENTGELFF. The genes are TRBV24-1 and TRBJ2-2; no clear D. V shed 9 bases and J shed 2 bases, with 12 bases lying between them. The CDR3 consists of 14 residues. Germline CDR1 is KGHDR and CDR2 is SFDVKD.